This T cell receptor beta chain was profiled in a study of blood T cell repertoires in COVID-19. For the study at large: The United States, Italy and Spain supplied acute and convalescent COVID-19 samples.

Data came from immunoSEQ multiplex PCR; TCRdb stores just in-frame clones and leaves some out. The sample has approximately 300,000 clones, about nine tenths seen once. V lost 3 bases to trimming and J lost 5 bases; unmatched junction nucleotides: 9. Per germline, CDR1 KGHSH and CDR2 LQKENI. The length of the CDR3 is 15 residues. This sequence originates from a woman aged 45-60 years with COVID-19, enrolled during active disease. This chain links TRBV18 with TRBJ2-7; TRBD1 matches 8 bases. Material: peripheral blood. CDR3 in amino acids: CASSPRRDRLHEQYF. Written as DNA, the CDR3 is TGTGCCAGCTCACCTAGGAGGGACAGGCTCCACGAGCAGTACTTC.